This T cell receptor (beta chain) was observed in a study of T cells in tuberculosis. About the study: CD1B tetramers identified T cells specific for mycobacterial lipid GMM. A South African cohort included IGRA-negative adolescents, latently infected IGRA-positive adolescents and adults with active tuberculosis.

Sequenced by immunoSEQ multiplex PCR; TCRdb stores in-frame clones only, minus some. The sample has some 47,000 clones; over 90% are singletons. CDR1 and CDR2 from the germline V gene are MNHEY and SVGAGI. The length of the CDR3 is 15 residues. Trimming shortened V by 6 bases and J by 0 bases, and 14 bases separated the two germline ends. The sample taken for sequencing was PBMCs. The chain joins TRBV6-5 to TRBJ1-1; weak D call: TRBD1 (6 bases). The source of this sequence is a donor aged 5-35 years with latent tuberculosis or without tuberculosis infection. This CDR3 is CASRETGMMNTEAFF. The DNA of the CDR3 is TGTGCCAGCAGAGAAACAGGGATGATGAACACTGAAGCTTTCTTT.